The subject of this entry is one T cell receptor (beta chain). As processed by the authors: For nucleated cells, counts were estimated from reference gene primer amplification. Only in-frame clones appear in the TCRdb table, and some are missing; sequencing was by immunoSEQ multiplex PCR. That table is the source of V, J and clone size, and D and trimming were worked out from the DNA. The sample has about 250,000 clones; roughly nine tenths are singletons. Trimming removed 8 bases at V and 4 bases at J, with 11 bases between. Germline assignment: CDR1 LNHDA and CDR2 SQIVND (reference sequence). CDR3 length equals 13 residues. This sample stems from a study of blood T cell repertoires in COVID-19. Overall study: From the United States, Italy and Spain came samples of acute and convalescent COVID-19. T cells, B-cell-depleted T cells, or PBMCs supplied cDNA or gDNA.

The clonotype originates from a woman aged 55 to 70 who had recovered from COVID-19. The chain employs TRBV19 and TRBJ1-4; D may be TRBD1 (6 bases). The sample taken for sequencing was peripheral blood. The CDR3 region is CASLPGHNEKLFF. The CDR3 DNA sequence: TGTGCCAGTTTGCCGGGACATAATGAAAAACTGTTTTTT. Based on the CDR3 plus reference TRBV19 and TRBJ1-4, the full variable domain is DGGITQSPKYLFRKEGQNVTLSCEQNLNHDAMYWYRQDPGQGLRLIYYSQIVNDFQKGDIAEGYSVSREKKESFPLTVTSAQKNPTAFYLCASLPGHNEKLFFGSGTQLSVL.